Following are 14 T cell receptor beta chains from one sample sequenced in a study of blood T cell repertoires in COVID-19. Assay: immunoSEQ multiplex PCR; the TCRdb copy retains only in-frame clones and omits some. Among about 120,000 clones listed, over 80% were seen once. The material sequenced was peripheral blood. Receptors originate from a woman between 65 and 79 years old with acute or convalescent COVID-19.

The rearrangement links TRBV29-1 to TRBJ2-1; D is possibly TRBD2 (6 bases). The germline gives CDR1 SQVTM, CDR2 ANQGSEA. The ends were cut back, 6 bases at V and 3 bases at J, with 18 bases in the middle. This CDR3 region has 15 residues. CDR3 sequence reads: CSVIPAGRNYNEQFF. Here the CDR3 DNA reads TGCAGCGTCATTCCGGCAGGGAGGAACTACAATGAGCAGTTCTTC.

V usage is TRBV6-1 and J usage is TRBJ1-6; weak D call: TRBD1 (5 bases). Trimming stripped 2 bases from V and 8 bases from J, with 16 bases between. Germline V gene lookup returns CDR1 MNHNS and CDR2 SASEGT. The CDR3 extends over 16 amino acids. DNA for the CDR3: TGTGCCAGCAGTGAAAGTCCAGGGCGAGAGGATTCACCCCTCCACTTT. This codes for CASSESPGREDSPLHF.

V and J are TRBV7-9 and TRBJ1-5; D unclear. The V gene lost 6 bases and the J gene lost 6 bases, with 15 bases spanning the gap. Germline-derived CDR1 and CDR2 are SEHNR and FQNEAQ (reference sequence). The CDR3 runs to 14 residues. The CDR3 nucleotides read TGTGCCAGCAGTCGACCCGGGGTTGGTCAGCCCCAGCATTTT. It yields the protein CASSRPGVGQPQHF.

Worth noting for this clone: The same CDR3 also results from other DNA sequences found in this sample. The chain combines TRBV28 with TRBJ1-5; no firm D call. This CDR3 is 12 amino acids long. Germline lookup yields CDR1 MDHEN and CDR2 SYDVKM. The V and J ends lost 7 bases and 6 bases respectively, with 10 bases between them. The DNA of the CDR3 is TGTGCCAGCACGGAGGGCAGTCAGCCCCAGCATTTT. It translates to CASTEGSQPQHF.

The CDR3 DNA reads TGTGCCAGCAGCCTTTCCGACAGGGGGGAAACCTATGGCTACACCTTC. This codes for CASSLSDRGETYGYTF. The V and J genes are TRBV3-1 (or the pseudogene TRBV3-2) and TRBJ1-2; 9 bases align to TRBD1. Per the germline V gene, CDR1 is LGHDT and CDR2 is YNNKEL (reference sequence). The CDR3 runs 16 residues. The V segment lost 4 bases and the J segment 4 bases; nucleotides outside the gene matches: 10.

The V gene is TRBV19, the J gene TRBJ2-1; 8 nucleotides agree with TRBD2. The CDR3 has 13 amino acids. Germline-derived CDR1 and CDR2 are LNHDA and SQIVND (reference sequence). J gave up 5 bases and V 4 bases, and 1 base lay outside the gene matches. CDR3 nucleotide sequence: TGTGCCAGTAGTAGGGGACTAGACAATGAGCAGTTCTTC. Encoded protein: CASSRGLDNEQFF.

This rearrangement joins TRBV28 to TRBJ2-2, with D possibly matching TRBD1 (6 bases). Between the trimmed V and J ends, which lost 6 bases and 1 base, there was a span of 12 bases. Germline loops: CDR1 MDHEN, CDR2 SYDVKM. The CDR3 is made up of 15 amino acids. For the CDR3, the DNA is TGTGCCAGCAGAGGGCAGGGGCTGAACACCGGGGAGCTGTTTTTT. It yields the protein CASRGQGLNTGELFF.

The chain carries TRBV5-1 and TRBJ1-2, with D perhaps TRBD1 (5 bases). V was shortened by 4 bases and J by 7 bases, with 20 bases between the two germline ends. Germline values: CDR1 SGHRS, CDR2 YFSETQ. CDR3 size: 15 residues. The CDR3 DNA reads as TGCGCCAGCAGCACGACAGTCACCGACCCGGGTGGCTACACCTTC. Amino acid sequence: CASSTTVTDPGGYTF.

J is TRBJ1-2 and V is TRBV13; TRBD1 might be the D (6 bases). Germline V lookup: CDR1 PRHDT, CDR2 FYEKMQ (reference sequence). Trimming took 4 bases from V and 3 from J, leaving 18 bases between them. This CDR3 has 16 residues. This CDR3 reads CASSSTQTGPYYGYTF. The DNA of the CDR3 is TGTGCCAGCAGCTCAACCCAGACAGGACCCTACTATGGCTACACCTTC.

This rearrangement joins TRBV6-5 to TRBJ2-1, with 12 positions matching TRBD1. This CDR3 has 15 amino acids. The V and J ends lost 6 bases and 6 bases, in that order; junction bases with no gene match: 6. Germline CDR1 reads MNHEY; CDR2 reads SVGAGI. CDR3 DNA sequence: TGTGCCAGCAGCCGGGGACAGGGGGCGCGCAATGAGCAGTTCTTC. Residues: CASSRGQGARNEQFF.

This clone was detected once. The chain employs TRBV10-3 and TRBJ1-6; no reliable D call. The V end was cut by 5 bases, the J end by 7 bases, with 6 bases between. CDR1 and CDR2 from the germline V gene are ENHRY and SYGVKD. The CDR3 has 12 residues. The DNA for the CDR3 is TGTGCCATCAGTCAGGCGAATTCACCCCTCCACTTT. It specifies CAISQANSPLHF.

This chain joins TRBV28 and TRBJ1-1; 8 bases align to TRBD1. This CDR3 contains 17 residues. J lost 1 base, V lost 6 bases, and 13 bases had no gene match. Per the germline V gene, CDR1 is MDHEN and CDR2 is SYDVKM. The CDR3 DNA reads TGTGCCAGCAGCCAAAGGCCTGGGACAGGACCGAACACTGAAGCTTTCTTT. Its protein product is CASSQRPGTGPNTEAFF.

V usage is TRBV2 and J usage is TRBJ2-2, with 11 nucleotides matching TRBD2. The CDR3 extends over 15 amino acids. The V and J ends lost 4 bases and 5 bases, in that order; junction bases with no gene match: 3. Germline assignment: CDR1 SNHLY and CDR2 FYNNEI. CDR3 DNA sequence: TGTGCCAGCAGTGGACTAGCGGGGAATACCGGGGAGCTGTTTTTT. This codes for CASSGLAGNTGELFF.

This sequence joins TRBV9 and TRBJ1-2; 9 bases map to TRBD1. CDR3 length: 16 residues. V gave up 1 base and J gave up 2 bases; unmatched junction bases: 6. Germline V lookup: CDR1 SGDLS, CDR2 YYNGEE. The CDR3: CASSVNRGQKNYGYTF. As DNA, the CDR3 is TGTGCCAGCAGCGTAAACAGGGGGCAAAAGAACTATGGCTACACCTTC.